This T cell receptor beta chain was identified in a study of identical twins. TCRdb re-called the 5' RACE reads with MiXCR, one entry per CDR3 protein. The sample has roughly 770,000 distinct CDR3 sequences, 18% seen once. All donors comprised healthy Caucasians. This clonotype was found a few times. This CDR3 is 11 amino acids long. Germline-derived CDR1 and CDR2 are MNHNS and SASEGT. The V end lost 6 bases, the J end lost 8 bases, and 9 bases lay between the germline ends. These records were also assigned to another study, of T cells expressing NK-cell markers.

The gene calls are TRBV6-1 and TRBJ2-3; maybe TRBD2 (5 bases). Sample: PBMCs. The receptor's source is a young woman in good health. As DNA, the CDR3 is TGTGCCAGCAGGGTCGAGGGTACGCAGTATTTT. This sequence encodes CASRVEGTQYF.